What follows are 27 T cell receptor beta chains derived from one specimen sequenced in a study of CD8+ T cells in alopecia areata. RNA extraction and reverse transcription yielded cDNA as sequencing template. Only in-frame clones appear in the TCRdb table, and some are missing; sequencing was by immunoSEQ multiplex PCR. The table includes 140,000 or so clones, about 47% detected once. The material was CD4+ T cells sorted from blood, obtained at week 0. Receptors were obtained from a human donor with alopecia areata.

This chain connects TRBV15 to TRBJ2-7; weak D call: TRBD1 (5 bases). The CDR3 totals 13 residues. Germline lookup yields CDR1 LNHNV and CDR2 YYDKDF (reference sequence). V was pared by 4 bases and J by 0 bases, with 7 bases between. This chain's CDR3 is CATSKTDSYEQYF. The CDR3 DNA sequence: TGTGCCACCAGCAAGACAGACTCCTACGAGCAGTACTTC.

The chain is built from TRBV9 and TRBJ2-5, with D maybe TRBD2 (5 bases). Germline V gives CDR1 SGDLS, CDR2 YYNGEE. The CDR3 consists of 16 residues. The V and J ends lost 2 bases and 5 bases respectively, with 19 bases between them. CDR3: CASSVGGLPTGETQYF. The CDR3, as DNA: TGTGCCAGCAGCGTCGGCGGACTCCCGACGGGGGAGACCCAGTACTTC.

This chain joins TRBV6-1 and TRBJ1-5, with D tentatively TRBD1 (5 bases). Germline V gene lookup returns CDR1 MNHNS and CDR2 SASEGT. The ends were cut back, 3 bases at V and 4 bases at J, with 10 bases in the middle. The CDR3 runs 14 residues. CDR3 in DNA: TGTGCCAGCAGTGAGTGGACACGAAATCAGCCCCAGCATTTT. Its translation is CASSEWTRNQPQHF.

A word on this clone: The same CDR3 can be traced to other DNA sequences in this sample. The CDR3 reads CATSRDREETQYF. CDR3 nucleotide sequence: TGTGCCACCAGCAGGGATCGTGAAGAGACCCAGTACTTC. The V gene is TRBV15, the J gene TRBJ2-5; no firm D call. Germline V gene lookup returns CDR1 LNHNV and CDR2 YYDKDF (reference sequence). Trimming removed 3 bases from V and 3 bases from J, with 8 bases in between. The CDR3 is made up of 13 amino acids.

J is TRBJ2-7 and V is TRBV5-1; 12 nucleotides match TRBD2. The germline V gene encodes CDR1 SGHRS and CDR2 YFSETQ. The ends lost 5 bases at V and 1 base at J; junction bases unmatched: 7. CDR3 length: 16 amino acids. DNA for the CDR3: TGCGCCAGCAGTCCCGAGGGACTAGCGGGTTCCTACGAGCAGTACTTC. It specifies CASSPEGLAGSYEQYF. Based on the CDR3 plus reference TRBV5-1 and TRBJ2-7, the full variable domain is KAGVTQTPRYLIKTRGQQVTLSCSPISGHRSVSWYQQTPGQGLQFLFEYFSETQRNKGNFPGRFSGRQFSNSRSEMNVSTLELGDSALYLCASSPEGLAGSYEQYFGPGTRLTVT.

The V gene is TRBV19, the J gene TRBJ2-1, with D hard to call. Germline V gives CDR1 LNHDA, CDR2 SQIVND (reference sequence). The V and J ends lost 3 bases and 10 bases respectively, with 13 bases between them. This CDR3 is 13 amino acids long. The CDR3 DNA sequence: TGTGCCAGTAGTATGATACGGGCTTTGGAGCAGTTCTTC. This sequence encodes CASSMIRALEQFF.

J is TRBJ2-3 and V is TRBV18; 8 bases line up with TRBD2. From germline, CDR1 is KGHSH and CDR2 LQKENI. V lost 1 base, J lost 5 bases, and 5 bases stayed unmatched. The CDR3 totals 15 residues. CDR3 region: CASSPRGRTGDTQYF. In DNA form, the CDR3 reads TGTGCCAGCTCACCACGCGGGAGGACCGGAGATACGCAGTATTTT.

The rearrangement uses TRBV7-9 and TRBJ2-5; D might be TRBD1 or TRBD2, each matching 5 bases. CDR1 is SEHNR, CDR2 FQNEAQ, per germline (reference sequence). The CDR3 length is 13 residues. V dropped 3 bases and J dropped 2 bases, with 7 bases sitting between them. The CDR3, as DNA: TGTGCCAGCAGCTTGGGGGTTCAAGAGACCCAGTACTTC. It codes for CASSLGVQETQYF.

The chain recombines TRBV25-1 with TRBJ2-7; 7 bases are a match to TRBD1. CDR3 length: 14 amino acids. Trimming removed 3 bases from V and 5 bases from J; junction bases left unmatched: 7. Per the germline V gene, CDR1 is MGHDK and CDR2 is SYGVNS. The CDR3 DNA follows: TGTGCCAGCAGTGACAGCCACGACAGGGACGAGCAGTACTTC. Protein sequence: CASSDSHDRDEQYF.

This clone was recorded many times. The V call is TRBV5-1, the J call TRBJ2-6; D remains ambiguous. Per germline, CDR1 SGHRS and CDR2 YFSETQ. The CDR3 runs 17 residues. The germline V and J ends were trimmed by 0 bases and 2 bases, with 12 bases remaining between them. The CDR3: CASSLVGREAGANVLTF. CDR3 DNA sequence: TGCGCCAGCAGCTTGGTTGGCAGAGAAGCTGGGGCCAACGTCCTGACTTTC.

Only a few counts were recorded for this clone. The V and J genes are TRBV7-2 and TRBJ2-3; D call uncertain. The CDR3 runs to 11 residues. The germline V gene has CDR1 SGHTA and CDR2 FQGNSA. For the CDR3, the DNA is TGTAGCTGCACAGTAACAGATACGCAGTATTTT. Encoded protein: CSCTVTDTQYF.

The chain couples TRBV30 to TRBJ1-3, with TRBD1 matching 8 bases. Germline V gene sequence: CDR1 GTSNPN, CDR2 SVGIG (reference sequence). V shed 5 bases and J 0 bases; nucleotides not matched to a gene: 3. This CDR3 has 14 amino acids. DNA for the CDR3: TGTGCCTGGGGGACAGGCAGCTCTGGAAACACCATATATTTT. It specifies CAWGTGSSGNTIYF. The full variable domain, with the rest looked up from reference TRBV30 and TRBJ1-3, is SQTIHQWPATLVQPVGSPLSLECTVEGTSNPNLYWYRQAAGRGLQLLFYSVGIGQISSEVPQNLSASRPQDRQFILSSKKLLLSDSGFYLCAWGTGSSGNTIYFGEGSWLTVV.

This clone came up a few times. The chain has TRBV30 and TRBJ2-7; D is perhaps TRBD2 (6 bases). Trimming left V 2 bases short and J 0 bases short, with 14 bases between. This CDR3 has 15 amino acids. Germline V gene sequence: CDR1 GTSNPN, CDR2 SVGIG (reference sequence). The CDR3 region is CAWSPLGRDSYEQYF. CDR3 nucleotide sequence: TGTGCCTGGAGTCCCCTCGGGCGGGACTCCTACGAGCAGTACTTC. The variable domain in full, completed from reference TRBV30 and TRBJ2-7, reads SQTIHQWPATLVQPVGSPLSLECTVEGTSNPNLYWYRQAAGRGLQLLFYSVGIGQISSEVPQNLSASRPQDRQFILSSKKLLLSDSGFYLCAWSPLGRDSYEQYFGPGTRLTVT.

The table lists this clone with a few counts. The chain combines TRBV29-1 with TRBJ2-5, with TRBD2 matching 16 bases. V trimming: 3 bases; J trimming: 4 bases; junction bases outside the gene matches: 11. In germline, CDR1 is SQVTM, CDR2 ANQGSEA. This CDR3 is built from 18 residues. Here the CDR3 DNA reads TGCAGCGTTGAGTTCTTGGGGACTAGCGGGAGGGCCGCAGAGACCCAGTACTTC. The encoded protein is CSVEFLGTSGRAAETQYF.

This clone was observed a handful of times. V gene TRBV7-3 combines with J gene TRBJ2-6; D is ambiguous. V was pared by 3 bases and J by 0 bases, with 9 bases between. The germline V gene has CDR1 SGHTA and CDR2 FQGTGA. CDR3 length: 16 residues. As DNA, the CDR3 is TGTGCCAGCAGCTTGAGAACAGTCTCTGGGGCCAACGTCCTGACTTTC. Residues: CASSLRTVSGANVLTF.

Regarding this clone: Other DNA sequences from this sample encode an identical CDR3 as well. The chain uses TRBV7-9 and TRBJ2-7, with D possibly TRBD2 on 7 matching bases. The V end was cut by 5 bases, the J end by 3 bases, with 11 bases between. The CDR3 is 13 amino acids. The germline V gene has CDR1 SEHNR and CDR2 FQNEAQ (reference sequence). CDR3 nucleotide sequence: TGTGCCAGCAGCCTGGGAGGGGGCTACGAGCAGTACTTC. It specifies CASSLGGGYEQYF. The whole variable domain, remainder taken from reference TRBV7-9 and TRBJ2-7, is DTGVSQNPRHKITKRGQNVTFRCDPISEHNRLYWYRQTLGQGPEFLTYFQNEAQLEKSRLLSDRFSAERPKGSFSTLEIQRTEQGDSAMYLCASSLGGGYEQYFGPGTRLTVT.

The CDR3 protein is CASSQERGAGGADTQYF. CDR3 nucleotides: TGCGCCAGCAGCCAAGAACGGGGGGCAGGGGGGGCAGATACGCAGTATTTT. The chain combines TRBV4-3 with TRBJ2-3; D possibly uses TRBD1 or TRBD2 (7 bases each). The V and J ends lost 0 bases and 4 bases respectively, with 17 bases between them. The CDR3 length is 17 residues. The germline V gene has CDR1 LGHNA and CDR2 YSLEER.

The chain joins TRBV29-1 to TRBJ2-1; no clear D. There are 12 residues in the CDR3. The ends were cut back, 4 bases at V and 8 bases at J, with 12 bases in the middle. The germline CDR1 and CDR2 sequences are SQVTM and ANQGSEA. CDR3 coding DNA: TGCAGCGTTGTCCCCGCCGTGGATGAGCAGTTCTTC. It codes for CSVVPAVDEQFF.

V is TRBV30 and J is TRBJ1-4; D is unclear. Trimming shortened V by 3 bases and J by 8 bases, and 16 bases separated the two germline ends. The CDR3 runs 14 residues. CDR1 is GTSNPN, CDR2 SVGIG, per germline (reference sequence). The CDR3 DNA sequence: TGTGCCTGGAGCGAAAGGCAGAGGTGGGAAAAACTGTTTTTT. Translation gives CAWSERQRWEKLFF.

V usage is TRBV4-1 and J usage is TRBJ1-4; possibly TRBD1 for D (6 bases). Trimming removed 5 bases at V and 8 bases at J, with 15 bases between. This CDR3 contains 14 residues. Germline values: CDR1 MGHRA, CDR2 YSYEKL. This CDR3 reads CASSTQGVVEKLFF. CDR3 sequence (DNA): TGCGCCAGCAGCACACAGGGTGTTGTCGAAAAACTGTTTTTT.

The chain joins TRBV18 to TRBJ1-1, with 10 nucleotides matching TRBD1. Unmatched junction bases numbered 8, after V lost 6 bases and J lost 1 base. The CDR3 runs 16 residues. Germline values: CDR1 KGHSH, CDR2 LQKENI. In DNA, the CDR3 is TGTGCCAGCTCCCTCGGACAGGGGGGGGAGAACACTGAAGCTTTCTTT. This encodes CASSLGQGGENTEAFF.

With respect to this clone: The sample holds other DNA sequences that translate to the same CDR3. This chain links TRBV30 with TRBJ1-5, with D unclear. The CDR3 has 13 residues. The V gene's germline CDR1 is GTSNPN and CDR2 SVGIG (reference sequence). V was cut by 3 bases and J by 0 bases, with 6 bases left in between. CDR3 residues: CAWSRDSNQPQHF. CDR3 bases: TGTGCCTGGAGCCGGGATAGCAATCAGCCCCAGCATTTT.

This clone was seen a handful of times. This chain connects TRBV6-6 to TRBJ1-5; TRBD1 is a possible D gene (5 bases). V lost 5 bases, J lost 8 bases, and 13 bases lay in between. CDR1 and CDR2 from the germline V gene are MNHNY and SVGAGI (reference sequence). The CDR3 has 13 amino acids. The CDR3 reads CASSVGVAKPQHF. In DNA, the CDR3 is TGTGCCAGCAGTGTGGGGGTAGCGAAGCCCCAGCATTTT.

This clone was counted between two and nine times. The chain links TRBV4-1 to TRBJ2-7, with 8 nucleotides matching TRBD2. From germline, CDR1 is MGHRA and CDR2 YSYEKL. V was clipped by 4 bases and J by 4 bases; unmatched bases: 9. This CDR3 has 15 residues. The CDR3 protein is CASSLLGLDGYEQYF. CDR3 DNA sequence: TGCGCCAGCAGCCTCTTGGGACTAGATGGGTACGAGCAGTACTTC.

The rearrangement uses TRBV9 and TRBJ2-2; TRBD1 or TRBD2 may be the D gene (5 bases each). Germline V gives CDR1 SGDLS, CDR2 YYNGEE. V was trimmed by 4 bases and J by 5 bases, leaving 15 bases between them. The length of the CDR3 is 15 residues. The CDR3 sequence is CASSPRARGTGELFF. The CDR3 region has the DNA TGTGCCAGCAGCCCCCGCGCGAGGGGAACCGGGGAGCTGTTTTTT.

This clone was picked up a small number of times. This rearrangement joins TRBV6-5 to TRBJ2-7; D uncertain. V was clipped by 6 bases and J by 3 bases, with 15 bases between them. The CDR3 spans 14 residues. CDR1 and CDR2 (germline): MNHEY, SVGAGI. For the CDR3, the DNA is TGTGCCAGCAGCCGTGATGTAATAAACTACGAGCAGTACTTC. This codes for CASSRDVINYEQYF.

This clone was counted at least ten times. This chain links TRBV28 with TRBJ2-7, with a possible D match to TRBD1 (7 bases). CDR1 MDHEN and CDR2 SYDVKM come from the germline V gene. CDR3 length equals 17 residues. The ends were cut back, 4 bases at V and 0 bases at J, with 19 bases in the middle. CDR3 bases: TGTGCCAGCAGTTCATCCTTCGCGGGACAGCACTCCTACGAGCAGTACTTC. It translates to CASSSSFAGQHSYEQYF.